The 17 T cell receptor beta chains below come from one sample, sequenced in a study of long-term antiretroviral therapy in people with HIV. The libraries were made with immunoSEQ v3.0 at survey level. Sequencing used immunoSEQ multiplex PCR; TCRdb keeps in-frame clones, though not all of them. The table shows about 18,000 clones, with 91% occurring only once. The sample here was unsorted PBMCs, taken 3 years after starting antiretroviral therapy. The receptors derive from a man over 45 with HIV.

The sample holds one count of this clone. The V call is TRBV7-8, the J call TRBJ2-2; no clear D. The CDR3 totals 13 residues. V shed 1 base and J shed 8 bases, with 8 bases lying between them. Germline V gene data show CDR1 as SGHVS and CDR2 as FQNEAQ. The CDR3 DNA follows: TGTGCCAGCAGCTTAGACTTAAGGGGGGAGCTGTTTTTT. It codes for CASSLDLRGELFF.

This chain links TRBV5-4 with TRBJ1-4, with TRBD1 matching over 9 bases. CDR1 and CDR2 (germline): SGHNT, YYREEE (reference sequence). V trimming: 4 bases; J trimming: 0 bases; junction bases outside the gene matches: 4. There are 16 residues in the CDR3. DNA of the CDR3: TGTGCCAGCAGCAAGGGACAGGGTGCAACTAATGAAAAACTGTTTTTT. Amino acids: CASSKGQGATNEKLFF.

This chain joins TRBV6-1 and TRBJ2-3; 11 positions match TRBD2. Trimming took 8 bases from V and 2 from J; bases not matched to a gene: 6. CDR1 and CDR2 from the germline V gene are MNHNS and SASEGT. CDR3 length: 15 amino acids. The CDR3 sequence: CASVRLAGHTDTQYF. In DNA form, the CDR3 reads TGTGCCAGCGTAAGACTAGCGGGGCACACAGATACGCAGTATTTT.

This clone is a singleton in its sample. This chain links TRBV25-1 with TRBJ1-1, with D possibly matching TRBD1 (5 bases). The germline CDR1 and CDR2 sequences are MGHDK and SYGVNS. This CDR3 is 15 amino acids long. V was trimmed by 1 base and J by 1 base, leaving 10 bases between them. CDR3 region: CASSESRGGNTEAFF. The CDR3 coding sequence is TGTGCCAGCAGTGAATCGAGGGGAGGGAACACTGAAGCTTTCTTT.

This clone occurred a few times. The V and J genes are TRBV4-1 and TRBJ2-7; no firm D call. This CDR3 region has 14 residues. Trimming stripped 4 bases from V and 2 bases from J, with 12 bases between. Germline CDR1 MGHRA, CDR2 YSYEKL. CDR3 DNA sequence: TGCGCCAGCAGCCCCCAAGATGGAACCTACGAGCAGTACTTC. Its protein is CASSPQDGTYEQYF.

The chain combines TRBV12-5 with TRBJ2-1, with 9 bases aligning to TRBD1. J was trimmed by 2 bases and V by 6 bases; bases with no gene match: 5. CDR1 and CDR2 (germline): LGHNT, FRNRAP. The CDR3 runs to 15 residues. The chain's CDR3 is CASGAGTGTYNEQFF. As DNA, the CDR3 is TGTGCTAGTGGCGCCGGGACAGGGACCTACAATGAGCAGTTCTTC.

V and J are TRBV2 and TRBJ2-5, with a weak D call TRBD2 (5 bases). Per the germline V gene, CDR1 is SNHLY and CDR2 is FYNNEI. Trimming took off 7 bases at V and 2 bases at J, with 8 bases between the two ends. There are 12 residues in the CDR3. CDR3 protein: CASTEGQETQYF. In DNA form, the CDR3 reads TGTGCCAGCACTGAGGGTCAAGAGACCCAGTACTTC. Complete variable domain (other parts from reference TRBV2 and TRBJ2-5): EPEVTQTPSHQVTQMGQEVILRCVPISNHLYFYWYRQILGQKVEFLVSFYNNEISEKSEIFDDQFSVERPDGSNFTLKIRSTKLEDSAMYFCASTEGQETQYFGPGTRLLVL.

The chain combines TRBV7-2 with TRBJ2-7; 7 bases agree with TRBD2. After removal of 7 bases from V and 7 bases from J, the junction contained 7 bases not matched to a gene. The CDR3 is made up of 12 amino acids. CDR1 and CDR2 from the germline V gene are SGHTA and FQGNSA. CDR3 in amino acids: CASTGLGREQYF. CDR3 DNA sequence: TGTGCCAGCACCGGACTAGGGCGAGAGCAGTACTTC.

The rearrangement uses TRBV2 and TRBJ1-1, with D unresolved. CDR3 length: 11 amino acids. CDR1 SNHLY and CDR2 FYNNEI come from the germline V gene. V was clipped by 8 bases and J by 12 bases, with 16 bases between them. CDR3 coding DNA: TGTGCCAGCCCCGGGGTAAGTGGATCTTTCTTT. This gives the protein CASPGVSGSFF.

V gene TRBV5-1 combines with J gene TRBJ2-3; 8 nucleotides match TRBD1. V lost 4 bases and J lost 3; bases outside the gene matches: 7. CDR1 SGHRS and CDR2 YFSETQ come from the germline V gene. The CDR3 runs 15 residues. CDR3 protein: CASSPQGARTDTQYF. CDR3 nucleotide sequence: TGCGCCAGCAGCCCGCAGGGGGCGCGGACAGATACGCAGTATTTT.

This sequence joins TRBV2 and TRBJ2-7; 7 nucleotides agree with TRBD1. Germline V lookup: CDR1 SNHLY, CDR2 FYNNEI. The V and J ends lost 3 bases and 0 bases, in that order; junction bases with no gene match: 5. This CDR3 contains 15 residues. The CDR3 protein is CASSDNRGHSYEQYF. CDR3 sequence (DNA): TGTGCCAGCAGTGATAACAGGGGACACTCCTACGAGCAGTACTTC.

The chain links TRBV27 to TRBJ1-1, with 9 bases that match TRBD1. Unmatched junction bases numbered 4, after V lost 5 bases and J lost 6 bases. Germline values: CDR1 MNHEY, CDR2 SMNVEV (reference sequence). The CDR3 contains 13 residues. CDR3 sequence: CASSPYRGPEAFF. The CDR3 DNA reads as TGTGCCAGCAGTCCCTACAGGGGGCCTGAAGCTTTCTTT.

The chain uses TRBV11-2 and TRBJ2-2, with D unresolved. This CDR3 is 15 amino acids long. V was cut by 4 bases and J by 1 base, with 10 bases left in between. In germline, CDR1 is SGHAT, CDR2 FQNNGV. The CDR3 DNA is TGTGCCAGCAGCTGGATGTCAGGGAACACCGGGGAGCTGTTTTTT. Translation gives CASSWMSGNTGELFF.

V usage is TRBV27 and J usage is TRBJ1-1; maybe TRBD1 (5 bases). Trimming took 6 bases from V and 1 from J, leaving 9 bases between them. This CDR3 comprises 13 residues. The germline gives CDR1 MNHEY, CDR2 SMNVEV (reference sequence). The CDR3 bases are TGTGCCAGCAGCTATACAGGGAACACTGAAGCTTTCTTT. Translated: CASSYTGNTEAFF.

The chain links TRBV7-8 to TRBJ1-3, with 7 nucleotides matching TRBD1. V lost 5 bases to trimming and J lost 0 bases; unmatched junction nucleotides: 7. CDR3 length: 16 amino acids. CDR1 and CDR2 from the germline V gene are SGHVS and FQNEAQ. Here the CDR3 reads CASSVRRDSSGNTIYF. The CDR3 coding sequence is TGTGCCAGCAGCGTTAGACGGGACAGCTCTGGAAACACCATATATTTT. Full variable domain (missing parts from reference TRBV7-8 and TRBJ1-3): GAGVSQSPRYKVAKRGQDVALRCDPISGHVSLFWYQQALGQGPEFLTYFQNEAQLDKSGLPSDRFFAERPEGSVSTLKIQRTQQEDSAVYLCASSVRRDSSGNTIYFGEGSWLTVV.

The rearrangement uses TRBV6-5 and TRBJ2-1; 11 bases map to TRBD2. The CDR3 length is 15 residues. Germline CDR1 MNHEY, CDR2 SVGAGI. V gave up 4 bases and J gave up 4 bases; unmatched junction bases: 3. The CDR3, as DNA: TGTGCCAGCAGTTTCCTAGCGGGGGGATACAATGAGCAGTTCTTC. Residues: CASSFLAGGYNEQFF.

The rearrangement links TRBV27 to TRBJ2-3; 9 bases agree with TRBD2. Trimming at V came to 5 bases and at J to 0 bases, leaving 9 bases not matched to a gene. Germline assignment: CDR1 MNHEY and CDR2 SMNVEV (reference sequence). This CDR3 region has 17 residues. The CDR3 DNA reads TGTGCCAGCAGTACCCGACTAGCGGACTTTAGCACAGATACGCAGTATTTT. It yields the protein CASSTRLADFSTDTQYF.